The 11 T cell receptor beta chains below all came from one sample that was sequenced in a study of shared clonotypes between healthy human individuals. The data were produced by immunoSEQ multiplex PCR, yet TCRdb's version contains in-frame clones alone and is incomplete. The sample carries 1,400,000 or so clones, roughly 98.5% recorded once. Sequencing input: naive CD4+ T cells sorted from blood. Subset: CD45RA+ positively selected. The receptors stem from a man aged 25-45 years in good health.

V is TRBV7-6 and J is TRBJ1-2; TRBD1 matches 8 bases. Germline trimming cut 2 bases from V and 5 bases from J; bases unmatched to any gene: 10. In germline, CDR1 is SGHVS, CDR2 FNYEAQ. The CDR3 has 16 residues. The CDR3: CASSLLFRGREYGYTF. The CDR3 coding sequence is TGTGCCAGCAGCTTACTTTTCAGGGGGCGTGAATATGGCTACACCTTC. Based on the CDR3 plus reference TRBV7-6 and TRBJ1-2, the full variable domain is GAGVSQSPRYKVTKRGQDVALRCDPISGHVSLYWYRQALGQGPEFLTYFNYEAQQDKSGLPNDRFSAERPEGSISTLTIQRTEQRDSAMYRCASSLLFRGREYGYTFGSGTRLTVV.

The rearrangement links TRBV15 to TRBJ1-4; D is perhaps TRBD1 (5 bases). V lost 5 bases to trimming and J lost 8 bases, with 15 bases between them. There are 14 residues in the CDR3. The germline V gene has CDR1 LNHNV and CDR2 YYDKDF (reference sequence). The DNA of the CDR3 is TGTGCCACCAGCGGCGGGGGGGATCGGGAAAAACTGTTTTTT. It codes for CATSGGGDREKLFF.

The chain joins TRBV19 to TRBJ2-7; possibly TRBD1 or TRBD2 for D (5 bases each). Germline CDR1 LNHDA, CDR2 SQIVND (reference sequence). The germline V and J ends were trimmed by 4 bases and 3 bases, with 22 bases remaining between them. The CDR3 loop spans 17 amino acids. The CDR3 here is CASSKPNLGTEIYEQYF. CDR3 DNA sequence: TGTGCCAGTAGTAAACCCAATTTGGGGACCGAAATCTACGAGCAGTACTTC.

V usage is TRBV7-2 and J usage is TRBJ1-2; no definite D call. The V and J ends lost 4 bases and 3 bases respectively, with 9 bases between them. Per germline, CDR1 SGHTA and CDR2 FQGNSA. The CDR3 is 13 residues long. DNA for the CDR3: TGTGCCAGCAGCTCAACAGTTGACTATGGCTACACCTTC. Protein sequence: CASSSTVDYGYTF.

This chain links TRBV27 with TRBJ2-4; the match to TRBD1 covers 7 bases. The junction had 7 bases not matched to a gene; V was cut back by 4 bases and J by 1 base. CDR3 length: 16 amino acids. Per germline, CDR1 MNHEY and CDR2 SMNVEV (reference sequence). The CDR3 sequence is CASSSRDSPAKNIQYF. The CDR3 DNA sequence: TGTGCCAGCAGTTCCCGGGACAGTCCGGCCAAAAACATTCAGTACTTC.

The chain is built from TRBV5-1 and TRBJ1-2; D uncertain. This CDR3 region has 14 residues. Trimming took off 1 base at V and 5 bases at J, with 12 bases between the two ends. The V gene's germline CDR1 is SGHRS and CDR2 YFSETQ. The CDR3, as DNA: TGCGCCAGCAGCTTGATAGGCGAAGAGTATGGCTACACCTTC. As protein: CASSLIGEEYGYTF. Combining the CDR3 with reference TRBV5-1 and TRBJ1-2 gives the whole variable domain KAGVTQTPRYLIKTRGQQVTLSCSPISGHRSVSWYQQTPGQGLQFLFEYFSETQRNKGNFPGRFSGRQFSNSRSEMNVSTLELGDSALYLCASSLIGEEYGYTFGSGTRLTVV.

This chain uses TRBV30 with TRBJ1-1; TRBD1 agrees at 7 bases. The CDR3 contains 13 residues. J was trimmed by 3 bases and V by 1 base; bases with no gene match: 2. Per the germline V gene, CDR1 is GTSNPN and CDR2 is SVGIG (reference sequence). This CDR3 reads CAWSARGDTEAFF. The CDR3 coding sequence is TGTGCCTGGAGTGCCAGGGGGGACACTGAAGCTTTCTTT.

The DNA of the CDR3 is TGTGCCATCAGCCCCGGACAGCAGTACGAGCAGTACTTC. Amino acid sequence: CAISPGQQYEQYF. The V and J genes are TRBV10-3 and TRBJ2-7, with TRBD1 as a possible D gene (6 bases). This CDR3 spans 13 amino acids. The germline V and J ends were trimmed by 6 bases and 4 bases, with 13 bases remaining between them. Germline CDR1 is ENHRY and CDR2 is SYGVKD.

The V and J genes are TRBV9 and TRBJ2-1, with 16 nucleotides matching TRBD2. CDR3 size: 18 residues. Trimming took 2 bases from V and 6 from J; bases not matched to a gene: 8. CDR1 SGDLS and CDR2 YYNGEE come from the germline V gene. CDR3 residues: CASSVGTSGRARSNEQFF. As DNA, the CDR3 is TGTGCCAGCAGCGTCGGGACTAGCGGGAGGGCTAGGAGCAATGAGCAGTTCTTC.

The J gene is TRBJ2-1, the V gene TRBV9, with 10 bases fitting TRBD2. CDR3 length: 15 amino acids. J lost 14 bases, V lost 0 bases, and 11 bases had no gene match. CDR1 and CDR2 (germline): SGDLS, YYNGEE. DNA of the CDR3: TGTGCCAGCAGCGTAGGGTCGTTGAATAGCGGGAGGAAGTTCTTC. It specifies CASSVGSLNSGRKFF.

The rearrangement joins TRBV15 to TRBJ2-5; weak D call: TRBD2 (5 bases). The CDR3 consists of 15 residues. Trimming removed 7 bases from V and 2 bases from J, with 17 bases in between. The germline CDR1 and CDR2 sequences are LNHNV and YYDKDF (reference sequence). This CDR3 is CATTVGRSGQETQYF. As DNA, the CDR3 is TGTGCCACCACCGTTGGACGGTCGGGGCAAGAGACCCAGTACTTC.